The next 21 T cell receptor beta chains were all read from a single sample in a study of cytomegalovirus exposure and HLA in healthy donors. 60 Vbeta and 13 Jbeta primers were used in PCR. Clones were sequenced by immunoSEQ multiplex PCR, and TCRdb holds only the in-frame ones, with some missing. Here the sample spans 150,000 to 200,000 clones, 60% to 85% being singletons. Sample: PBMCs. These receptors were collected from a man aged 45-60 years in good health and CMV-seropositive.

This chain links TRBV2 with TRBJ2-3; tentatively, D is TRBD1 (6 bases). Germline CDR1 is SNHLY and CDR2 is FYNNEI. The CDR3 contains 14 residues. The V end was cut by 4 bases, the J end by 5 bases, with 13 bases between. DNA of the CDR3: TGTGCCAGCAGTGCTCACAGGGCAGGAGATACGCAGTATTTT. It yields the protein CASSAHRAGDTQYF. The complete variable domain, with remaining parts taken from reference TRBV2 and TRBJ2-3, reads EPEVTQTPSHQVTQMGQEVILRCVPISNHLYFYWYRQILGQKVEFLVSFYNNEISEKSEIFDDQFSVERPDGSNFTLKIRSTKLEDSAMYFCASSAHRAGDTQYFGPGTRLTVL.

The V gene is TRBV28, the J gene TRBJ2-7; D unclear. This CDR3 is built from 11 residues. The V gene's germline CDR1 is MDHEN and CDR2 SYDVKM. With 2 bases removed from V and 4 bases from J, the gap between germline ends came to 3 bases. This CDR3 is CASSLQYEQYF. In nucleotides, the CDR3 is TGTGCCAGCAGTTTACAGTACGAGCAGTACTTC.

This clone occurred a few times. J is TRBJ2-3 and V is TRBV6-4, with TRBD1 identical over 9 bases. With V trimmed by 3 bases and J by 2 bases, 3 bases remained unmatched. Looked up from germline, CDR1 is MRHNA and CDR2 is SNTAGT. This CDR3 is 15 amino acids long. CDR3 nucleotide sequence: TGTGCCAGCAGTGAACAACAGGGGGCCACAGATACGCAGTATTTT. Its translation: CASSEQQGATDTQYF.

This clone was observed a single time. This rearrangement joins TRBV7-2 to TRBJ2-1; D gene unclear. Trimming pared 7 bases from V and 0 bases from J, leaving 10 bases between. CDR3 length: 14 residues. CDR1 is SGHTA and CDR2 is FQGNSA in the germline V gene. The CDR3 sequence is CASTPPGSYNEQFF. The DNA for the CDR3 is TGTGCCAGCACCCCGCCAGGCTCCTACAATGAGCAGTTCTTC.

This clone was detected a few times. CDR3 in amino acids: CASSSHKSYEQYF. As DNA, the CDR3 is TGTGCCAGCAGTTCCCACAAGTCCTACGAGCAGTACTTC. This sequence joins TRBV6-5 and TRBJ2-7; D not resolved. Germline CDR1 is MNHEY and CDR2 is SVGAGI. The CDR3 totals 13 residues. With 4 bases removed from V and 1 base from J, the gap between germline ends came to 8 bases.

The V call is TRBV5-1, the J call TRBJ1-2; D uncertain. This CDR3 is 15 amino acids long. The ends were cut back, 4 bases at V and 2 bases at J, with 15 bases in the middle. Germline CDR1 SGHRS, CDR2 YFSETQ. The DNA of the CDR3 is TGCGCCAGCAGCCTAGATTCGGGGAAGAACTATGGCTACACCTTC. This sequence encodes CASSLDSGKNYGYTF.

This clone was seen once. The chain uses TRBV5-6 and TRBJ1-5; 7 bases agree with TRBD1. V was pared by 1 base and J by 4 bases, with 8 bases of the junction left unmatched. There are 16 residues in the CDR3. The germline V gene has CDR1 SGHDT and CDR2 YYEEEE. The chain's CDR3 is CASSLLGGEENQPQHF. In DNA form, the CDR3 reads TGTGCCAGCAGCTTGTTAGGGGGCGAGGAAAATCAGCCCCAGCATTTT.

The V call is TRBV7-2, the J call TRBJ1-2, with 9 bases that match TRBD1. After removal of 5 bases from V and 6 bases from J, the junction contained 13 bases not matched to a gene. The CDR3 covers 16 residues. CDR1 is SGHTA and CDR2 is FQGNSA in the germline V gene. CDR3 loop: CASSPTGGVSGDGYTF. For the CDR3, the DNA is TGTGCCAGCAGCCCGACAGGGGGGGTCTCGGGCGATGGCTACACCTTC. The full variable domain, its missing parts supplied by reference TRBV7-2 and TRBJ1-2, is GAGVSQSPSNKVTEKGKDVELRCDPISGHTALYWYRQSLGQGLEFLIYFQGNSAPDKSGLPSDRFSAERTGGSVSTLTIQRTQQEDSAVYLCASSPTGGVSGDGYTFGSGTRLTVV.

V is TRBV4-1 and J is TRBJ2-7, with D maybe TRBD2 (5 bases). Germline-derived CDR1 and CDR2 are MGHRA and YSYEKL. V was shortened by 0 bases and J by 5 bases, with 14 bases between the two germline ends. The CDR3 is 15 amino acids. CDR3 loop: CASSQDSDSGNEQYF. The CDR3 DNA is TGCGCCAGCAGCCAAGATTCGGACTCTGGAAACGAGCAGTACTTC.

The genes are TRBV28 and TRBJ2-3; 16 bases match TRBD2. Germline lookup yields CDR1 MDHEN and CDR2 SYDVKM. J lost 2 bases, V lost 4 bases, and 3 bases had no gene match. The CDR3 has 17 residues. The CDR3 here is CASSWGLAGGDTDTQYF. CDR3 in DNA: TGTGCCAGCAGTTGGGGACTAGCGGGGGGGGACACAGATACGCAGTATTTT.

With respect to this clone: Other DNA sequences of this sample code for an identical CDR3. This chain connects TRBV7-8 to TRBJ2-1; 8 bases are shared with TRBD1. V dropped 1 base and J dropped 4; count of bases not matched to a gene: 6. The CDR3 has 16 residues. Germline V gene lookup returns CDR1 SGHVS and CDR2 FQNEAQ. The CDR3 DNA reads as TGTGCCAGCAGCTTAGAGGGGACAGGTCTATACAATGAGCAGTTCTTC. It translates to CASSLEGTGLYNEQFF.

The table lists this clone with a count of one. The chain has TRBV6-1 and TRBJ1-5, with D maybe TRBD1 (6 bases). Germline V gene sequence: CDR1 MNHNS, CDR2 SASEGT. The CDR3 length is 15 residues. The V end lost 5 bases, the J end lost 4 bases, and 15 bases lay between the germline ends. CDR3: CASSPDRNLNQPQHF. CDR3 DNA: TGTGCCAGCAGTCCTGACAGGAACTTAAATCAGCCCCAGCATTTT.

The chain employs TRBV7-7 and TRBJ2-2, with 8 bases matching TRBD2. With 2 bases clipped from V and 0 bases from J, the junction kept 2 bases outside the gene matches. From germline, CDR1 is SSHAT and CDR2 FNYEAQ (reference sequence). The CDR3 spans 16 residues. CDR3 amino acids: CASSLLAGANTGELFF. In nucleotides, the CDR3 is TGTGCCAGCAGCTTACTAGCGGGCGCGAACACCGGGGAGCTGTTTTTT.

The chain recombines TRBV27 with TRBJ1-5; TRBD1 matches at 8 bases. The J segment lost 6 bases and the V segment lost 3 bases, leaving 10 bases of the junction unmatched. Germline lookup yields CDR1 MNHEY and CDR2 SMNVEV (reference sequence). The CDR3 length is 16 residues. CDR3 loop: CASSFPGQGQSQPQHF. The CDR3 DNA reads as TGTGCCAGCAGTTTCCCCGGACAGGGACAAAGTCAGCCCCAGCATTTT.

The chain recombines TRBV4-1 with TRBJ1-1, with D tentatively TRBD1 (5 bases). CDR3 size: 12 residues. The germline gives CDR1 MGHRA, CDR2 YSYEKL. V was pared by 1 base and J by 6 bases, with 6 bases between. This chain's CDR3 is CASSQGGAEAFF. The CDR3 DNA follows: TGCGCCAGCAGCCAAGGGGGGGCTGAAGCTTTCTTT.

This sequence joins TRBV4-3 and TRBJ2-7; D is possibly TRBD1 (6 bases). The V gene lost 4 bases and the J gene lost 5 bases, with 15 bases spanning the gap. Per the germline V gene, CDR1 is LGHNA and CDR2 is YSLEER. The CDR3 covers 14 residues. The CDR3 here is CASSRRGQTDEQYF. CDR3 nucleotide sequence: TGCGCCAGCAGCCGGCGTGGACAGACGGACGAGCAGTACTTC.

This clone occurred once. CDR3 in DNA: TGTGCCAGCAGTGCGTACAGGGGGGAGGATACGCAGTATTTT. This encodes CASSAYRGEDTQYF. This chain uses TRBV25-1 with TRBJ2-3; the match to TRBD1 covers 8 bases. Germline assignment: CDR1 MGHDK and CDR2 SYGVNS. Unmatched junction bases numbered 6, after V lost 4 bases and J lost 6 bases. The CDR3 covers 14 residues.

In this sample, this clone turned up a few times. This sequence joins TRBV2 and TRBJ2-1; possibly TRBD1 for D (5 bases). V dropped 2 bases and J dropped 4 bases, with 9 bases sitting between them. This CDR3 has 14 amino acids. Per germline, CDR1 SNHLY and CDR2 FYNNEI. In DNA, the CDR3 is TGTGCCAGCAGTGAAAGGCAGGGTTACAATGAGCAGTTCTTC. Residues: CASSERQGYNEQFF. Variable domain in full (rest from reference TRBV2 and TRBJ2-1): EPEVTQTPSHQVTQMGQEVILRCVPISNHLYFYWYRQILGQKVEFLVSFYNNEISEKSEIFDDQFSVERPDGSNFTLKIRSTKLEDSAMYFCASSERQGYNEQFFGPGTRLTVL.

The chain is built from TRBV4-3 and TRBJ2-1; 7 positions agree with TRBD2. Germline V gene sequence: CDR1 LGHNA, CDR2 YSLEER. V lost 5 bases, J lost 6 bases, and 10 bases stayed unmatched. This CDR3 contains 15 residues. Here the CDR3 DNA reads TGCGCCAGCAGCATCCGACTAGCTAAGGGCAATGAGCAGTTCTTC. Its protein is CASSIRLAKGNEQFF.

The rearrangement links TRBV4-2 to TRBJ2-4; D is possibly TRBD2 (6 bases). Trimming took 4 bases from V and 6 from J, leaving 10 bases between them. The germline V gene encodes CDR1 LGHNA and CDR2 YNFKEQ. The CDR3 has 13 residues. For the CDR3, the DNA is TGTGCCAGCAGCCGAGGGCGGGGAAACATTCAGTACTTC. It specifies CASSRGRGNIQYF.

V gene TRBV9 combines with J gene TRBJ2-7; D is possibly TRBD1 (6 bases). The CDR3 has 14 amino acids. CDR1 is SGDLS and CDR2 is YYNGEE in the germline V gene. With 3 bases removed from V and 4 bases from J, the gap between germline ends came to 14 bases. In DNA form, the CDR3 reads TGTGCCAGCAGCGCCACGGGACAACTATACGAGCAGTACTTC. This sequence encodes CASSATGQLYEQYF.